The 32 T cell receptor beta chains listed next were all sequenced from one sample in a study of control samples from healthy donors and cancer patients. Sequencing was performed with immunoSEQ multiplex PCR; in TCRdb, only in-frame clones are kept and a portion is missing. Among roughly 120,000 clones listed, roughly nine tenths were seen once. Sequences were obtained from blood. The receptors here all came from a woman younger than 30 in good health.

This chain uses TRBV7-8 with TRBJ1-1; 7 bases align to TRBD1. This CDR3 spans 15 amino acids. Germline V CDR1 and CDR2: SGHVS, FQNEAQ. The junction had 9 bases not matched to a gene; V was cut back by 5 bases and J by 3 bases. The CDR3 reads CASSQGDSLYTEAFF. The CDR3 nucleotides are TGTGCCAGCAGCCAGGGGGACAGCCTTTACACTGAAGCTTTCTTT.

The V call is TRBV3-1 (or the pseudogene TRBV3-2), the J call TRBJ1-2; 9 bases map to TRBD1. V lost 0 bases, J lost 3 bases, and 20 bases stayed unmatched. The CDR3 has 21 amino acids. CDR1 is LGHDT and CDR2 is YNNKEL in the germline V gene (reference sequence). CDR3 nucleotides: TGTGCCAGCAGCCAAGATCATAAGGACAGGGGACCAAACTCGGATGACTATGGCTACACCTTC. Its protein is CASSQDHKDRGPNSDDYGYTF.

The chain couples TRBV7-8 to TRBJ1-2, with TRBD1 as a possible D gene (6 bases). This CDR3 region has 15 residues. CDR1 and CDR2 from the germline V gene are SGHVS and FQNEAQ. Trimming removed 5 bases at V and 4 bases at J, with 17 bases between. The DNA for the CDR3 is TGTGCCAGCAGCACCCGACAGGAACCCTCCTATGGCTACACCTTC. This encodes CASSTRQEPSYGYTF. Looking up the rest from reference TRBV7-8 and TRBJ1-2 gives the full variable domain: GAGVSQSPRYKVAKRGQDVALRCDPISGHVSLFWYQQALGQGPEFLTYFQNEAQLDKSGLPSDRFFAERPEGSVSTLKIQRTQQEDSAVYLCASSTRQEPSYGYTFGSGTRLTVV.

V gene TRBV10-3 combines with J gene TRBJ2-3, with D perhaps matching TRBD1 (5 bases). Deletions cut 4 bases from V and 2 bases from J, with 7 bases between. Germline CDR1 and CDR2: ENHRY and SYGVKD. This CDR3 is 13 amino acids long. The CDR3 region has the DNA TGTGCCATCAGTGTAGGGGCCACAGATACGCAGTATTTT. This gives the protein CAISVGATDTQYF.

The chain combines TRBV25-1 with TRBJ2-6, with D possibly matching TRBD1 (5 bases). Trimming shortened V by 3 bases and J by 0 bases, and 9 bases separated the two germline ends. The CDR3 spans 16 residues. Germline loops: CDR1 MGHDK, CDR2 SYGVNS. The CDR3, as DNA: TGTGCCAGCAGTGATTCAGGGTTCTCTGGGGCCAACGTCCTGACTTTC. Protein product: CASSDSGFSGANVLTF.

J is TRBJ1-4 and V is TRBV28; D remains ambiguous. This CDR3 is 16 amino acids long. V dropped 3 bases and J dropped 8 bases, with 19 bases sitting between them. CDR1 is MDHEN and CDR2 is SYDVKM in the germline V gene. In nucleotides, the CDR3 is TGTGCCAGCAGTTTGGCCCGAGAAGAAGGAGGGGAAAAACTGTTTTTT. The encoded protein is CASSLAREEGGEKLFF.

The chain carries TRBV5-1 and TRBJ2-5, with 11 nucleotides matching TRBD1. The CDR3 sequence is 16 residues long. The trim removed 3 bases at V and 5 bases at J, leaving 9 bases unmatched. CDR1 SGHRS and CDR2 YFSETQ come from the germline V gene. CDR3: CASSYRDRGAWETQYF. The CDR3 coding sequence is TGCGCCAGCAGCTACCGGGACAGGGGGGCGTGGGAGACCCAGTACTTC.

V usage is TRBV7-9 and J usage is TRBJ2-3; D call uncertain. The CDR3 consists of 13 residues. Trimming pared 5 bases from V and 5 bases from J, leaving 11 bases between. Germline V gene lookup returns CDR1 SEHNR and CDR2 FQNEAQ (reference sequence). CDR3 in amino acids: CASSELGKDTQYF. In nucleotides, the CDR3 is TGTGCCAGCAGCGAGTTAGGGAAAGATACGCAGTATTTT. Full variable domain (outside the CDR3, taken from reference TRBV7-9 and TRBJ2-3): DTGVSQNPRHKITKRGQNVTFRCDPISEHNRLYWYRQTLGQGPEFLTYFQNEAQLEKSRLLSDRFSAERPKGSFSTLEIQRTEQGDSAMYLCASSELGKDTQYFGPGTRLTVL.

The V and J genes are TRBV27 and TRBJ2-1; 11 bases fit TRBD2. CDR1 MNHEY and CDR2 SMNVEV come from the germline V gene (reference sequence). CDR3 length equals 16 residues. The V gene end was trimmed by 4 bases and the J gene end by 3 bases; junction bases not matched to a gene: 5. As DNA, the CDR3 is TGTGCCAGCAGTTACCTAGCGGGGGGCCGCTACAATGAGCAGTTCTTC. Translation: CASSYLAGGRYNEQFF.

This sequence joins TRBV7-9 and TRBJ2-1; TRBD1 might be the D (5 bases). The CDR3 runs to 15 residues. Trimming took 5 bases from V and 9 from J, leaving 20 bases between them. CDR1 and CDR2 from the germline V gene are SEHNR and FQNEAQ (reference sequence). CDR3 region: CASSPVRQGILEQFF. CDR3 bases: TGTGCCAGCAGCCCGGTGCGCCAGGGTATCCTTGAGCAGTTCTTC.

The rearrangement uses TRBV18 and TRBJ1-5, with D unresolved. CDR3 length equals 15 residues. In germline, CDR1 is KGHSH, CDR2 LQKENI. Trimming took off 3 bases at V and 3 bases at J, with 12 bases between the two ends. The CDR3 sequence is CASSPLPGHNQPQHF. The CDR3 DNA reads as TGTGCCAGCTCACCCCTCCCCGGCCACAATCAGCCCCAGCATTTT.

The CDR3 nucleotides read TGTGCCAGTGGAAAGGGCTCCTACAATGAGCAGTTCTTC. It is translated as CASGKGSYNEQFF. The V call is TRBV19, the J call TRBJ2-1, with D uncertain. There are 13 residues in the CDR3. The germline V gene encodes CDR1 LNHDA and CDR2 SQIVND (reference sequence). With 8 bases removed from V and 0 bases from J, the gap between germline ends came to 8 bases.

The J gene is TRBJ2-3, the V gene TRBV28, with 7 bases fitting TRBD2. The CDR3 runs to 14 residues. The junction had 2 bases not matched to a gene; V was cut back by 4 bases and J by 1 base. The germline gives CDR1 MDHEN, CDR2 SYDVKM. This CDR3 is CASSSSGGTDTQYF. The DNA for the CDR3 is TGTGCCAGCAGTTCGAGCGGGGGCACAGATACGCAGTATTTT.

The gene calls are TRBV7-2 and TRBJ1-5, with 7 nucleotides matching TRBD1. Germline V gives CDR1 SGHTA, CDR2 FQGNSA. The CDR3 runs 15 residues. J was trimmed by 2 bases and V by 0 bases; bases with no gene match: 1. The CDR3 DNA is TGTGCCAGCAGCTTAGCCGACAGGGGCAATCAGCCCCAGCATTTT. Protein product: CASSLADRGNQPQHF.

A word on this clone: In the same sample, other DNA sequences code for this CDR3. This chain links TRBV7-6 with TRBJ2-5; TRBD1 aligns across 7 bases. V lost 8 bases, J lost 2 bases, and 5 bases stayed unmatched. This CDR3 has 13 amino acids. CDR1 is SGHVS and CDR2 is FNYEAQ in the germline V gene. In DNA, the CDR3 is TGTGCCAGCGCGAGGGGGCGACAAGAGACCCAGTACTTC. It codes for CASARGRQETQYF.

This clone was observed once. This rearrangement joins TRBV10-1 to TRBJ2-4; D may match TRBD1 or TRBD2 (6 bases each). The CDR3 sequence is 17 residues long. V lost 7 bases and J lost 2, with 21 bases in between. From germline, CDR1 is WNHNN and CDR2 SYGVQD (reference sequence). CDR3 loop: CASTEPWGAEPKNIQYF. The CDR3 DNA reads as TGCGCCAGCACCGAACCCTGGGGGGCGGAGCCCAAAAACATTCAGTACTTC.

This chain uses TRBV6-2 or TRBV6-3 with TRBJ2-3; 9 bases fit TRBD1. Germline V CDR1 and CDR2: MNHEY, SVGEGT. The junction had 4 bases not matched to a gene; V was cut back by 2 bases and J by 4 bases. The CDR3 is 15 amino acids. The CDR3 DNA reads TGTGCCAGCAGTTACCGGGACAGGGCCGCAGATACGCAGTATTTT. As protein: CASSYRDRAADTQYF.

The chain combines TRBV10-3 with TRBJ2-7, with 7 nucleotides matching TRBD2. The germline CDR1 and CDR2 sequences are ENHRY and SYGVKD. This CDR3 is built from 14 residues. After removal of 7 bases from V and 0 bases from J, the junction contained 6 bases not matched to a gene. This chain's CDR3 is CAIMGGTNSYEQYF. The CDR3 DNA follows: TGTGCCATCATGGGAGGGACTAACTCCTACGAGCAGTACTTC.

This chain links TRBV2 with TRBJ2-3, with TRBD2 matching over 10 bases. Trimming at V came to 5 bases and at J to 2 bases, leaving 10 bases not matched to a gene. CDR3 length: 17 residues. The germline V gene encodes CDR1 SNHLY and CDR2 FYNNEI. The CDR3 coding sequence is TGTGCCAGCAGTTTTTCGGGGCTAGCGGGGGACACAGATACGCAGTATTTT. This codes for CASSFSGLAGDTDTQYF.

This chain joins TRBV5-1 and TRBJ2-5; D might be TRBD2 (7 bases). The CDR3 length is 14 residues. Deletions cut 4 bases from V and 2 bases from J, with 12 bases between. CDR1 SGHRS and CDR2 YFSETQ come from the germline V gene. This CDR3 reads CASSPGRGQETQYF. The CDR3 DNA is TGCGCCAGCAGCCCGGGGAGGGGGCAAGAGACCCAGTACTTC.

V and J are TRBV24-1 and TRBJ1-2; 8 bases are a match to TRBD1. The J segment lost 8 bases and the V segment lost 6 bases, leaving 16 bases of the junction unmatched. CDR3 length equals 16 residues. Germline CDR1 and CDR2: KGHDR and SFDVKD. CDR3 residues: CATSTGQDFAPGGYTF. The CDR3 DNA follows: TGTGCCACCAGTACGGGACAGGACTTTGCGCCAGGGGGCTACACCTTC.

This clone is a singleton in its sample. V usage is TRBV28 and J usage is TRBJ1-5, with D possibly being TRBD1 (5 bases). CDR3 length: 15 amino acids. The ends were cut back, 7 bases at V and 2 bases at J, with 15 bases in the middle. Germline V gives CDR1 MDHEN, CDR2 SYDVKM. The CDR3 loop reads CASNPGGTGNQPQHF. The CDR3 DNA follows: TGTGCCAGCAACCCCGGGGGGACCGGCAATCAGCCCCAGCATTTT.

CDR3 nucleotides: TGTGCCAGCAGCGAACCTACAGGGGGCTTTGGCACAGATACGCAGTATTTT. This encodes CASSEPTGGFGTDTQYF. This chain links TRBV7-3 with TRBJ2-3, with 9 bases aligning to TRBD1. The CDR3 sequence is 17 residues long. The germline CDR1 and CDR2 sequences are SGHTA and FQGTGA. V lost 5 bases to trimming and J lost 1 base; unmatched junction nucleotides: 10.

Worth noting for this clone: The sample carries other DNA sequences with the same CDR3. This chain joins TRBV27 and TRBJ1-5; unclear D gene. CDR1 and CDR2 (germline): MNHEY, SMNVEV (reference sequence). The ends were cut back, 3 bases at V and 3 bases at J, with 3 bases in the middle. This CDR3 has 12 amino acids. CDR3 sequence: CASSFLNQPQHF. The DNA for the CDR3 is TGTGCCAGCAGTTTCCTCAATCAGCCCCAGCATTTT.

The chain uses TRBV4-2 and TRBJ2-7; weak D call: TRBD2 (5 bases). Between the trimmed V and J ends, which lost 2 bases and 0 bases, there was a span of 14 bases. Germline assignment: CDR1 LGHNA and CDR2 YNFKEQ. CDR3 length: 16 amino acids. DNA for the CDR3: TGTGCCAGCAGCCAAAACAGCGGAGGCATCTCCTACGAGCAGTACTTC. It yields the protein CASSQNSGGISYEQYF.

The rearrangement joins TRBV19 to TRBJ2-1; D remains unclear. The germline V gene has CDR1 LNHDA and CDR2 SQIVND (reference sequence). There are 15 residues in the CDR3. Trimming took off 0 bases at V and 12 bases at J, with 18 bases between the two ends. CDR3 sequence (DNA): TGTGCCAGTAGTATAGAAACTACAGCCAGAATAGGGCAGTTCTTC. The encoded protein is CASSIETTARIGQFF.

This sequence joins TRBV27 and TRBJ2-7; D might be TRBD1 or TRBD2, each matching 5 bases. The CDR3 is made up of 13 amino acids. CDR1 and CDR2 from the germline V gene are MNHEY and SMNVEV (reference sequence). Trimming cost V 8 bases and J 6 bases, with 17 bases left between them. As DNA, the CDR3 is TGTGCCAGCTCCCTGAGGGGCAGGCCCGAGCAGTACTTC. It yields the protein CASSLRGRPEQYF.

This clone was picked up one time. CDR3 sequence (DNA): TGTGCCAGCAGTTACAGAGACTCAAGACAGGCCCAGAAACATACGCAGTATTTT. It encodes CASSYRDSRQAQKHTQYF. V gene TRBV6-2 or TRBV6-3 combines with J gene TRBJ2-3; D is perhaps TRBD1 (6 bases). In germline, CDR1 is MNHEY, CDR2 SVGEGT. The CDR3 sequence is 18 residues long. The V gene lost 2 bases and the J gene lost 7 bases, with 25 bases spanning the gap.

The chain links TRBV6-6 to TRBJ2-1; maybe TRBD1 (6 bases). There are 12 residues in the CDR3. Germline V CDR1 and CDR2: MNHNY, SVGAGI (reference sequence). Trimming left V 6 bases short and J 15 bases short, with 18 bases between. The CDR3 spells CASRSLQGRLFF. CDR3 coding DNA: TGTGCCAGCAGGTCCCTACAGGGTCGTCTGTTCTTC.

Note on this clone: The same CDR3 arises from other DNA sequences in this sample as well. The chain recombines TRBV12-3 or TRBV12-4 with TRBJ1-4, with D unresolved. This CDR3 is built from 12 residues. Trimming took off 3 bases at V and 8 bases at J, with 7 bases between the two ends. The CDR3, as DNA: TGTGCCAGCAGTTTGGGCGGCGAAAAACTGTTTTTT. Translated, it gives CASSLGGEKLFF.

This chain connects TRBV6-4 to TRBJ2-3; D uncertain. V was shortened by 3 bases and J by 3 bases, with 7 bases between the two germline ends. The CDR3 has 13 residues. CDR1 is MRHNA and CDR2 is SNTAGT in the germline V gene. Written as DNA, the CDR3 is TGTGCCAGCAGTGAGTCGGTGACAGATACGCAGTATTTT. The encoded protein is CASSESVTDTQYF.

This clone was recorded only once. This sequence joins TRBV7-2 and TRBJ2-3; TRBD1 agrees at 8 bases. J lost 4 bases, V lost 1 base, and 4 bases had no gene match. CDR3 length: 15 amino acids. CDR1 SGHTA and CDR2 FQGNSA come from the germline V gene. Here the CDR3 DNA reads TGTGCCAGCAGCTTAGAGACAGGGGCGTCAGATACGCAGTATTTT. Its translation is CASSLETGASDTQYF.